A selection of T cell receptor beta chains follows, all from one sample in a study of metastatic and nonmetastatic thyroid tumors. TCRdb reprocessed the PCR reads using MiXCR. This sample carries about 39,000 clones, around 18% of them seen once, and the ten largest clones take about 13%. Material: tumor tissue. These receptors all come from a female donor with papillary thyroid cancer or a benign thyroid nodule (not recorded which). Some clones in this sample may be carry-over from other donors' samples. CDR3s include the opening cysteine and the closing phenylalanine or tryptophan. A D gene is named only where the DNA matches it firmly. The listing skips clone size in some rows; elsewhere it reads once, few, many or a size class.

V,J,D,size,CDR3,DNA
TRBV7-9,TRBJ1-6,NA,many,CASSTTDSYNSPLHF,TGTGCCAGCAGCACGACAGACTCCTATAATTCACCCCTCCACTTC
TRBV18,TRBJ2-5,NA,many,CASSPFNGRSETQYF,TGTGCCAGCTCACCCTTTAACGGGAGATCAGAGACCCAGTACTTC
TRBV20-1,TRBJ2-1,NA,many,CSARKYSAGSYNEQFF,TGCAGTGCTAGAAAATATAGCGCCGGCTCCTACAATGAGCAGTTCTTC
TRBV19,TRBJ2-4,NA,many,CASSIKEGTKNIQYF,TGTGCCAGTAGTATAAAGGAGGGGACCAAAAACATTCAGTACTTC
TRBV7-3,TRBJ2-1,NA,few,CASSLTHGLVSSYNEQFF,TGTGCCAGCAGCCTAACCCATGGACTGGTCAGCTCCTACAATGAGCAGTTCTTC
TRBV9,TRBJ2-7,TRBD1,many,CASSAGTGYEQYF,TGTGCCAGCAGCGCCGGGACAGGGTACGAGCAGTACTTC
TRBV18,TRBJ2-3,NA,once,CASSRQGPDTQYF,TGTGCCAGCTCACGCCAGGGCCCAGATACGCAGTATTTT
TRBV28,TRBJ2-7,TRBD1,NA,CASIPGDRSRQYF,TGTGCCAGCATCCCGGGGGACAGGTCTAGGCAGTACTTC
TRBV7-2,TRBJ1-5,NA,many,CASSYRQVNQPQHF,TGTGCCAGCAGCTACAGACAGGTGAATCAGCCCCAGCATTTT
TRBV12-3/TRBV12-4,TRBJ2-1,TRBD2,few,CASSLIGLGLAVYNEQFF,TGTGCCAGCAGTTTAATAGGTTTGGGACTAGCGGTTTACAATGAGCAGTTCTTC
TRBV6-5,TRBJ2-1,TRBD1,many,CASSSDRVNNLYNEQFF,TGTGCCAGCAGTTCGGACAGGGTAAATAATTTATACAATGAGCAGTTCTTC
TRBV5-4,TRBJ2-5,TRBD1,NA,CASSPDRVGTQYF,TGTGCCAGCAGCCCCGACAGGGTGGGGACCCAGTACTTC
TRBV19,TRBJ1-2,NA,few,CASSSDRGELYGYTF,TGTGCCAGTAGTAGTGACAGAGGAGAGCTCTATGGCTACACCTTC
TRBV18,TRBJ2-3,NA,few,CASSRLGISYTDTQYF,TGTGCCAGCTCACGCCTTGGGATATCATACACAGATACGCAGTATTTT
TRBV6-2/TRBV6-3,TRBJ2-5,NA,few,CASSYVGANQETQYF,TGTGCCAGCAGTTACGTAGGTGCAAACCAAGAGACCCAGTACTTC
TRBV4-1,TRBJ2-3,NA,NA,CASSQDHGGPHDTQYF,TGCGCCAGCAGCCAAGATCACGGGGGCCCACACGATACGCAGTATTTT
TRBV5-1,TRBJ2-3,NA,many,CASSQTGEADTQYF,TGCGCCAGCAGCCAGACAGGTGAGGCAGATACGCAGTATTTT
TRBV20-1,TRBJ2-3,TRBD2,many,CSAAKRGGTDTQYF,TGCAGTGCCGCTAAGCGGGGGGGCACAGATACGCAGTATTTT
TRBV12-3/TRBV12-4,TRBJ1-2,NA,many,CASSLANYGYTF,TGTGCCAGCAGTTTAGCTAACTATGGCTACACCTTC
TRBV28,TRBJ1-2,NA,few,CASSILRSGYGCTF,TGTGCCAGCAGTATTCTCAGGAGTGGCTATGGCTGCACCTTC
TRBV15,TRBJ2-6,NA,few,CATSRDRVHSGSNVLTF,TGTGCCACCAGCAGAGACAGGGTCCACTCTGGGTCCAACGTCCTGACTTTC
TRBV28,TRBJ2-7,NA,medium-sized,CASSLRPGTPNYEQYF,TGTGCCAGCAGTTTACGTCCCGGGACGCCTAACTACGAGCAGTACTTC
TRBV20-1,TRBJ1-1,NA,many,CSARAGLVTEAFF,TGCAGTGCTCGTGCGGGGCTGGTGACTGAAGCTTTCTTT